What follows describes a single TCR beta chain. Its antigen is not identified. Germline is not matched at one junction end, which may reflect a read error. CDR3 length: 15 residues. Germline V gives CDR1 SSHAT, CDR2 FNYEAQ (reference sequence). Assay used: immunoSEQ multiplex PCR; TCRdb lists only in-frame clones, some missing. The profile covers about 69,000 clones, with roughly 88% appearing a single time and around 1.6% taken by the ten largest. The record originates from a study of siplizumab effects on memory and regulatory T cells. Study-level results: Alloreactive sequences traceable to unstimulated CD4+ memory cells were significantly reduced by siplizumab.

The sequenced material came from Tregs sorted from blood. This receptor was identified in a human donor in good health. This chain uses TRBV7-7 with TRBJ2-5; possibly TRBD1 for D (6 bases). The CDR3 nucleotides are TGTGCTAGCAGCCAAACGGGGACATCCCAAGAGACCCAGTACTTC. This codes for CASSQTGTSQETQYF.